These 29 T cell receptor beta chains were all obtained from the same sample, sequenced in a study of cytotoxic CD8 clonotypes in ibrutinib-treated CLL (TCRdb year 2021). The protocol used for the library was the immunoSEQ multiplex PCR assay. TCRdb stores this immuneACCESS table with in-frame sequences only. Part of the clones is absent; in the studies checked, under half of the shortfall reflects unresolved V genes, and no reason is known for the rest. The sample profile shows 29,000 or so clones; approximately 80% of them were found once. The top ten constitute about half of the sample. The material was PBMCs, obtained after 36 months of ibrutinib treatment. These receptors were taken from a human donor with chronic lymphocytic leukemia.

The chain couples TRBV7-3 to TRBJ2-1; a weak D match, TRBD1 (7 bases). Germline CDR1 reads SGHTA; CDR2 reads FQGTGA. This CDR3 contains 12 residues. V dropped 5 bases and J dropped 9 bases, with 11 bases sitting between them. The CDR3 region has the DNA TGTGCCAGCAGCCGTCAGGGGGGTGAGCAGTTCTTC. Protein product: CASSRQGGEQFF.

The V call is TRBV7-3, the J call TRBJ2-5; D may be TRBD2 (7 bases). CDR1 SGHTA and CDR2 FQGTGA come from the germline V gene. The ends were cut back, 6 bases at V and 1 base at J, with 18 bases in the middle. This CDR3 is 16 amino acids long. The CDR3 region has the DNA TGTGCCAGCAGTCCAGGCGGCGGGGGCCTCCAAGAGACCCAGTACTTC. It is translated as CASSPGGGGLQETQYF.

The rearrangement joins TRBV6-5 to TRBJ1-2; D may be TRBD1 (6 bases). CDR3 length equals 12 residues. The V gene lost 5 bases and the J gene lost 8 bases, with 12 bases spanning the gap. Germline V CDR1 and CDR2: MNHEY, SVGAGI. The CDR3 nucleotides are TGTGCCAGCAGTACCGCCGGGGGCGGCTACACCTTC. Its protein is CASSTAGGGYTF.

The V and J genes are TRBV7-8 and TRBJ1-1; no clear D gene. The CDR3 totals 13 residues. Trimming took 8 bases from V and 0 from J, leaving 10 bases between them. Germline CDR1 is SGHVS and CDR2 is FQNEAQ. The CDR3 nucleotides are TGTGCCAGCTCCGAGGTGATGAACACTGAAGCTTTCTTT. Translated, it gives CASSEVMNTEAFF.

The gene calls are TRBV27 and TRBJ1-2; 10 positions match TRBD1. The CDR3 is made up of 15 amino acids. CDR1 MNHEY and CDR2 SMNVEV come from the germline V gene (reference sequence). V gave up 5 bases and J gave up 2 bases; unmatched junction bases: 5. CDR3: CASSGKTGGNYGYTF. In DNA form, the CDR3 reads TGTGCCAGCAGTGGGAAGACAGGGGGCAACTATGGCTACACCTTC.

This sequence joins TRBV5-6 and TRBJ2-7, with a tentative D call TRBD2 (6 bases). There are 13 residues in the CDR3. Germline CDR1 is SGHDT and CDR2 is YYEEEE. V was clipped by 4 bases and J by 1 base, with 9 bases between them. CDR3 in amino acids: CASSGRGSYEQYF. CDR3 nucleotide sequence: TGTGCCAGCAGCGGTCGGGGGTCCTACGAGCAGTACTTC.

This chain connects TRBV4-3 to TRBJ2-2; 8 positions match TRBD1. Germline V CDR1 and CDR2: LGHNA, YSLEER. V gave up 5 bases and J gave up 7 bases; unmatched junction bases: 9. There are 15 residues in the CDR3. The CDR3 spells CASSARTGKVGELFF. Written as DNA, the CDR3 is TGCGCCAGCAGCGCCCGGACAGGGAAGGTCGGGGAGCTGTTTTTT.

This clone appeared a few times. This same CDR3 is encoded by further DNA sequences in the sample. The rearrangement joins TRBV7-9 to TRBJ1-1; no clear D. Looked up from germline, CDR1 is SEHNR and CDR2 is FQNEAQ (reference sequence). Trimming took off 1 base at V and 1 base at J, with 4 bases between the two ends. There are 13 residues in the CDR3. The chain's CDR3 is CASSLDPNTEAFF. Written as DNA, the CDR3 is TGTGCCAGCAGCTTAGATCCGAACACTGAAGCTTTCTTT.

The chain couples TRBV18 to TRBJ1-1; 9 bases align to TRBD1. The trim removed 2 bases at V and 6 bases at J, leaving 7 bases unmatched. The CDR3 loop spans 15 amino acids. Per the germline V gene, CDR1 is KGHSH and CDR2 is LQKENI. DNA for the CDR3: TGTGCCAGCTCACCATCGACAGGGGGTTTCCCTGAAGCTTTCTTT. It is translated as CASSPSTGGFPEAFF.

The CDR3 loop is CASSVGDSGNTIYF. CDR3 sequence (DNA): TGTGCCAGCAGCGTAGGAGACTCTGGAAACACCATATATTTT. V is TRBV9 and J is TRBJ1-3; D ambiguous. Germline CDR1 is SGDLS and CDR2 is YYNGEE. V dropped 0 bases and J dropped 0 bases, with 4 bases sitting between them. The length of the CDR3 is 14 residues. Full variable domain (outside the CDR3, taken from reference TRBV9 and TRBJ1-3): DSGVTQTPKHLITATGQRVTLRCSPRSGDLSVYWYQQSLDQGLQFLIQYYNGEERAKGNILERFSAQQFPDLHSELNLSSLELGDSALYFCASSVGDSGNTIYFGEGSWLTVV.

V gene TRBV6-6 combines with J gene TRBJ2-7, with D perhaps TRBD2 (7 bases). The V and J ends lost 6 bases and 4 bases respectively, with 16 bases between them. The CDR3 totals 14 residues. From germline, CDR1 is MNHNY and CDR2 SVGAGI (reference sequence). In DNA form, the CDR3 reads TGTGCCAGCAGAGGGGAGGGGGAAGGGTACGAGCAGTACTTC. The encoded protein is CASRGEGEGYEQYF.

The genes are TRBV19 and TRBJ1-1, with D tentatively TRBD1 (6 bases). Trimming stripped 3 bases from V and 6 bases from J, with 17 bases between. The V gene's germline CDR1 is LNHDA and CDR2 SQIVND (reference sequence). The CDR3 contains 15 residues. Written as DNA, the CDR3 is TGTGCCAGTAGTATTGGGGTCGGGGGGGCCCCTGAAGCTTTCTTT. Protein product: CASSIGVGGAPEAFF.

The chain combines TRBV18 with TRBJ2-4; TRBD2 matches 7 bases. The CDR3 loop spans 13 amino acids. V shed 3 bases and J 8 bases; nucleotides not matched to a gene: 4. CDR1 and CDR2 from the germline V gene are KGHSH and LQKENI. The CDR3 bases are TGTGCCAGCTCACCCCCGAGCGGGGACATTCAGTACTTC. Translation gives CASSPPSGDIQYF.

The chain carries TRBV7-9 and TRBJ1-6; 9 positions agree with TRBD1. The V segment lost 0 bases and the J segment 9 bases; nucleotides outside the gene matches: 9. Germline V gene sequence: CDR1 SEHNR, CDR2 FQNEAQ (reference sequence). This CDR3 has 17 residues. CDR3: CASSLASGTGFGSPLHF. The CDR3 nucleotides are TGTGCCAGCAGCTTAGCGTCCGGGACAGGGTTCGGTTCACCCCTCCACTTT.

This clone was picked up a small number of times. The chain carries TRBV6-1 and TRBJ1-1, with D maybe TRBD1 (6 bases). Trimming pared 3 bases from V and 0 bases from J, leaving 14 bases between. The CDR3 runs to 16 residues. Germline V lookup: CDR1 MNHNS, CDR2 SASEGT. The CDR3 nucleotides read TGTGCCAGCAGTGATGGGACACGACTTATGAACACTGAAGCTTTCTTT. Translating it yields CASSDGTRLMNTEAFF.

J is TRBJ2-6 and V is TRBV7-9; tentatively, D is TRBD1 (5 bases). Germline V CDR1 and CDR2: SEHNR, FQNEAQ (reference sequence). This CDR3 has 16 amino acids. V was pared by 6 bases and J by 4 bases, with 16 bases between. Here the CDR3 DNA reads TGTGCCAGCAGGCGGACATCCGTATCAGGGGCCAACGTCCTGACTTTC. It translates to CASRRTSVSGANVLTF.

CDR3 loop: CASSLTTGMNTGELFF. CDR3 bases: TGCGCCAGCAGCTTGACGACAGGGATGAACACCGGGGAGCTGTTTTTT. The rearrangement links TRBV5-1 to TRBJ2-2, with TRBD1 identical over 7 bases. The length of the CDR3 is 16 residues. Germline V lookup: CDR1 SGHRS, CDR2 YFSETQ. V gave up 1 base and J gave up 1 base; unmatched junction bases: 4. Combining the CDR3 with reference TRBV5-1 and TRBJ2-2 gives the whole variable domain KAGVTQTPRYLIKTRGQQVTLSCSPISGHRSVSWYQQTPGQGLQFLFEYFSETQRNKGNFPGRFSGRQFSNSRSEMNVSTLELGDSALYLCASSLTTGMNTGELFFGEGSRLTVL.

The CDR3 is CASSLSRGAHNEQFF. The CDR3 coding sequence is TGTGCCAGCAGCTTATCGCGGGGGGCCCACAATGAGCAGTTCTTC. The V and J genes are TRBV7-3 and TRBJ2-1; 8 bases line up with TRBD2. The germline V gene has CDR1 SGHTA and CDR2 FQGTGA. The CDR3 consists of 15 residues. The V gene end was trimmed by 2 bases and the J gene end by 5 bases; junction bases not matched to a gene: 5.

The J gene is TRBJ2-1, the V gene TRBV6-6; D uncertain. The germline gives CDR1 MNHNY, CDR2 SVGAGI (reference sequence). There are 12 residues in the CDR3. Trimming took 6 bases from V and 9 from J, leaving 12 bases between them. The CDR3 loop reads CASSTDVPEQFF. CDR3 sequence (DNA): TGTGCCAGCAGCACAGACGTTCCTGAGCAGTTCTTC.

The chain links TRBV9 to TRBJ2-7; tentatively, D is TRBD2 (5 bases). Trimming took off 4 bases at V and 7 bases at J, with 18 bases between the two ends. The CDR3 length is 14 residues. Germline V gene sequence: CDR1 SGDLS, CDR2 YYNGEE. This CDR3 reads CASSPQVATGEQYF. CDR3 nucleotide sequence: TGTGCCAGCAGCCCCCAGGTGGCGACGGGGGAGCAGTACTTC.

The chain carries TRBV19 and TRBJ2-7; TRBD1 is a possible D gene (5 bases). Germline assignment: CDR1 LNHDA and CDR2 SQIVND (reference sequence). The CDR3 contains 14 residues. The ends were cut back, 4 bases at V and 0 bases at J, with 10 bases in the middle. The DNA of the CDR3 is TGTGCCAGTAGTACGGCGGACAACTCCTACGAGCAGTACTTC. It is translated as CASSTADNSYEQYF. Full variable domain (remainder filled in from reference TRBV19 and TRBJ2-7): DGGITQSPKYLFRKEGQNVTLSCEQNLNHDAMYWYRQDPGQGLRLIYYSQIVNDFQKGDIAEGYSVSREKKESFPLTVTSAQKNPTAFYLCASSTADNSYEQYFGPGTRLTVT.

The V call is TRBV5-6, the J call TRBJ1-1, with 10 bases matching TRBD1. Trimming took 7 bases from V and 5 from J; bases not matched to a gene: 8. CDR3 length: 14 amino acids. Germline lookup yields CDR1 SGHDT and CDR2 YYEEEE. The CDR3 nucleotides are TGTGCCAGCGGACCGGACAGGGGGGAAACTGAAGCTTTCTTT. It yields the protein CASGPDRGETEAFF.

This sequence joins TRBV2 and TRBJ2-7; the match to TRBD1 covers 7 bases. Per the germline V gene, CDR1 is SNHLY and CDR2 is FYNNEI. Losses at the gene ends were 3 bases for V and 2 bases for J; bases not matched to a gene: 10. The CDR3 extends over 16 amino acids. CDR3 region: CASSDPPGTAAYEQYF. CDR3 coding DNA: TGTGCCAGCAGTGACCCGCCCGGGACAGCTGCCTACGAGCAGTACTTC.

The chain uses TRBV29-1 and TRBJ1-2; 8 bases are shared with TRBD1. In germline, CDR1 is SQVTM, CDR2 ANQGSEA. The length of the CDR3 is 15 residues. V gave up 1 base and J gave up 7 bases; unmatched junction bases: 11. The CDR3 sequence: CSVEVLGQGLSGYTF. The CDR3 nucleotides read TGCAGCGTTGAAGTGTTAGGACAGGGTTTAAGTGGCTACACCTTC.

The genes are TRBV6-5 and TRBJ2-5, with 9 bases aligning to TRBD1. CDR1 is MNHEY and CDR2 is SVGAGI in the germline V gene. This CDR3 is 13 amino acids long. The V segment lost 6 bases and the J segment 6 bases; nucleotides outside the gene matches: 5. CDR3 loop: CASRRTGVQTQYF. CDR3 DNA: TGTGCCAGCAGGAGGACAGGGGTGCAGACCCAGTACTTC.

This CDR3 is CASSKTWKSYEQYF. CDR3 nucleotides: TGTGCCAGCAGCAAGACCTGGAAATCCTACGAGCAGTACTTC. The chain links TRBV11-2 to TRBJ2-7; D not certain. The CDR3 is 14 amino acids. Between the trimmed V and J ends, which lost 5 bases and 1 base, there was a span of 12 bases. CDR1 SGHAT and CDR2 FQNNGV come from the germline V gene.

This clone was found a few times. The CDR3 loop is CASRIRDTGYTF. Written as DNA, the CDR3 is TGTGCCAGTAGGATAAGGGACACCGGCTACACCTTC. This rearrangement joins TRBV19 to TRBJ1-2; possibly TRBD1 for D (6 bases). The V gene lost 6 bases and the J gene lost 8 bases, with 13 bases spanning the gap. CDR1 is LNHDA, CDR2 SQIVND, per germline (reference sequence). The CDR3 totals 12 residues.

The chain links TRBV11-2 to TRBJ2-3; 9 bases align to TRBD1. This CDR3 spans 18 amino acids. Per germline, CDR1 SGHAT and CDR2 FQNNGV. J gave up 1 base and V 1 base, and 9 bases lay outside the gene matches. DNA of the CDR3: TGTGCCAGCAGCTTAGGAGTGGACAGGGGATGGGGCACAGATACGCAGTATTTT. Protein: CASSLGVDRGWGTDTQYF.

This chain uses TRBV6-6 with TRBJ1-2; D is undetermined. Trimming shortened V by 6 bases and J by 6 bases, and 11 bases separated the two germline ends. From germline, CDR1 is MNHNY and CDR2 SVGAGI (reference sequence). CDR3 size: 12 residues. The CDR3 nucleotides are TGTGCCAGCAGCCCGAGCGGGGATGGCTACACCTTC. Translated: CASSPSGDGYTF.